The 22 T cell receptor beta chains presented below share a single source sample, sequenced in a study of blood T cell repertoires in COVID-19. Profiled with immunoSEQ multiplex PCR; TCRdb holds only in-frame clones, not every one. The sample consists of roughly 54,000 clones, over 75% of them appearing once. The sequencing input was peripheral blood. These receptor sequences come from a human donor in a cohort sampled during active COVID-19.

This clone occurred once. The chain has TRBV6-1 and TRBJ1-2; 7 positions match TRBD1. Per the germline V gene, CDR1 is MNHNS and CDR2 is SASEGT. The CDR3 runs to 17 residues. J lost 4 bases, V lost 3 bases, and 14 bases had no gene match. CDR3 sequence: CASSEMLAAGGLYGYTF. In DNA form, the CDR3 reads TGTGCCAGCAGTGAGATGTTGGCGGCAGGGGGTCTCTATGGCTACACCTTC.

The chain recombines TRBV12-3 or TRBV12-4 with TRBJ1-1; 7 bases fit TRBD1. The CDR3 loop spans 12 amino acids. Trimming cost V 5 bases and J 7 bases; bases outside gene matches: 4. The DNA of the CDR3 is TGTGCCAGCAGTCCTCGACAGGGTGAAGCTTTCTTT. Encoded protein: CASSPRQGEAFF.

V usage is TRBV3-1 (or the pseudogene TRBV3-2) and J usage is TRBJ2-3; TRBD2 agrees at 8 bases. Looked up from germline, CDR1 is LGHDT and CDR2 is YNNKEL (reference sequence). The CDR3 contains 17 residues. The V and J ends lost 0 bases and 6 bases, in that order; junction bases with no gene match: 11. CDR3 residues: CASSQDGGRIRGDTQYF. The CDR3 coding sequence is TGTGCCAGCAGCCAAGACGGCGGGAGGATCCGGGGGGATACGCAGTATTTT.

The CDR3 DNA reads as TGTGCCAGCAGCCAAGTAGCGGGGGGGCGTGGCAATGAGCAGTTCTTC. It specifies CASSQVAGGRGNEQFF. The chain joins TRBV3-1 (or the pseudogene TRBV3-2) to TRBJ2-1; 11 bases agree with TRBD2. Looked up from germline, CDR1 is LGHDT and CDR2 is YNNKEL (reference sequence). The CDR3 length is 16 residues. V was pared by 1 base and J by 6 bases, with 5 bases of the junction left unmatched.

The rearrangement links TRBV3-1 (or the pseudogene TRBV3-2) to TRBJ2-2; TRBD2 aligns across 11 bases. The CDR3 has 18 amino acids. CDR1 and CDR2 (germline): LGHDT, YNNKEL (reference sequence). The V gene end was trimmed by 0 bases and the J gene end by 1 base; junction bases not matched to a gene: 4. The CDR3 DNA sequence: TGTGCCAGCAGCCAAGACGGGCTAGCGGGGGGGAACACCGGGGAGCTGTTTTTT. Translation: CASSQDGLAGGNTGELFF.

The J gene is TRBJ2-3, the V gene TRBV6-4, with D maybe TRBD2 (6 bases). V was trimmed by 3 bases and J by 2 bases, leaving 15 bases between them. This CDR3 region has 16 residues. Per germline, CDR1 MRHNA and CDR2 SNTAGT. The CDR3 sequence: CASSDSAGLHTDTQYF. The CDR3 coding sequence is TGTGCCAGCAGTGATTCGGCGGGGCTACACACAGATACGCAGTATTTT.

The chain is built from TRBV12-3 or TRBV12-4 and TRBJ2-1, with TRBD2 identical over 9 bases. CDR3 size: 11 residues. V dropped 5 bases and J dropped 12; count of bases not matched to a gene: 2. CDR3 in amino acids: CASSVSGGQFF. The CDR3 DNA follows: TGTGCCAGCAGTGTTAGCGGGGGGCAGTTCTTC.

The chain links TRBV9 to TRBJ2-1; 7 nucleotides line up with TRBD1. The CDR3 has 15 residues. Germline V lookup: CDR1 SGDLS, CDR2 YYNGEE. The V gene end was trimmed by 6 bases and the J gene end by 8 bases; junction bases not matched to a gene: 14. The CDR3 region has the DNA TGTGCCAGCACCAGACAGGGCAGGTCGTTCGATGAGCAGTTCTTC. Encoded protein: CASTRQGRSFDEQFF.

The chain has TRBV27 and TRBJ2-3, with 7 bases that match TRBD2. This CDR3 contains 17 residues. With 3 bases clipped from V and 0 bases from J, the junction kept 9 bases outside the gene matches. CDR1 and CDR2 from the germline V gene are MNHEY and SMNVEV (reference sequence). CDR3 loop: CASSLWTRPYSTDTQYF. DNA of the CDR3: TGTGCCAGCAGTTTGTGGACTAGACCTTATAGCACAGATACGCAGTATTTT.

CDR3: CASTPQGRSNYGYTF. CDR3 in DNA: TGTGCCAGTACTCCACAGGGTCGATCAAACTATGGCTACACCTTC. The rearrangement links TRBV19 to TRBJ1-2, with a possible D match to TRBD1 (6 bases). Germline V CDR1 and CDR2: LNHDA, SQIVND (reference sequence). V was shortened by 7 bases and J by 2 bases, with 17 bases between the two germline ends. The CDR3 extends over 15 amino acids. The full variable domain, its missing parts supplied by reference TRBV19 and TRBJ1-2, is DGGITQSPKYLFRKEGQNVTLSCEQNLNHDAMYWYRQDPGQGLRLIYYSQIVNDFQKGDIAEGYSVSREKKESFPLTVTSAQKNPTAFYLCASTPQGRSNYGYTFGSGTRLTVV.

This chain joins TRBV2 and TRBJ2-7; TRBD1 agrees at 9 bases. V gave up 8 bases and J gave up 0 bases; unmatched junction bases: 11. The CDR3 consists of 16 residues. Germline lookup yields CDR1 SNHLY and CDR2 FYNNEI. The CDR3 region is CASVYRDREASYEQYF. CDR3 DNA sequence: TGTGCCAGCGTATACCGGGACAGGGAAGCCTCCTACGAGCAGTACTTC.

The chain couples TRBV29-1 to TRBJ1-1; D gene unclear. The CDR3 totals 12 residues. Trimming removed 4 bases at V and 1 base at J, with 7 bases between. The germline CDR1 and CDR2 sequences are SQVTM and ANQGSEA. In nucleotides, the CDR3 is TGCAGCGTTGTTTCGTCGAACACTGAAGCTTTCTTT. Amino acid sequence: CSVVSSNTEAFF.

This chain links TRBV24-1 with TRBJ2-7, with D perhaps TRBD1 (6 bases). The germline V gene has CDR1 KGHDR and CDR2 SFDVKD. The CDR3 has 14 residues. V was cut by 4 bases and J by 2 bases, with 11 bases left in between. In DNA, the CDR3 is TGTGCCACCAGTGACTCGACAGGCCCCTACGAGCAGTACTTC. It translates to CATSDSTGPYEQYF.

V gene TRBV2 combines with J gene TRBJ2-2; tentative D call: TRBD2 (6 bases). The CDR3 is 15 residues long. The V end lost 7 bases, the J end lost 4 bases, and 16 bases lay between the germline ends. Germline-derived CDR1 and CDR2 are SNHLY and FYNNEI. The chain's CDR3 is CASTLGRPGTGELFF. The CDR3, as DNA: TGTGCCAGCACCCTAGGGAGGCCGGGCACCGGGGAGCTGTTTTTT. The whole variable domain, filled in from reference TRBV2 and TRBJ2-2, reads EPEVTQTPSHQVTQMGQEVILRCVPISNHLYFYWYRQILGQKVEFLVSFYNNEISEKSEIFDDQFSVERPDGSNFTLKIRSTKLEDSAMYFCASTLGRPGTGELFFGEGSRLTVL.

This chain uses TRBV18 with TRBJ1-1; D not resolved. This CDR3 has 17 amino acids. The germline V gene encodes CDR1 KGHSH and CDR2 LQKENI. With 0 bases removed from V and 0 bases from J, the gap between germline ends came to 14 bases. Written as DNA, the CDR3 is TGTGCCAGCTCACCACCGAGTCGAGGAACTTTGAACACTGAAGCTTTCTTT. The encoded protein is CASSPPSRGTLNTEAFF.

V and J are TRBV30 and TRBJ1-5; perhaps TRBD1 as D (5 bases). Trimming shortened V by 4 bases and J by 6 bases, and 16 bases separated the two germline ends. Germline CDR1 is GTSNPN and CDR2 is SVGIG (reference sequence). This CDR3 has 14 amino acids. The CDR3 loop reads CAWNLMGGSQPQHF. The CDR3 DNA reads TGTGCCTGGAACCTAATGGGGGGTAGTCAGCCCCAGCATTTT.

The chain has TRBV6-5 and TRBJ2-3; a weak D match, TRBD1 (6 bases). V lost 1 base and J lost 3, with 11 bases in between. Germline-derived CDR1 and CDR2 are MNHEY and SVGAGI. This CDR3 has 15 amino acids. For the CDR3, the DNA is TGTGCCAGCAGTTACTGGGACAAAGATACAGATACGCAGTATTTT. This codes for CASSYWDKDTDTQYF.

The chain is built from TRBV2 and TRBJ2-2; a possible D gene is TRBD1 (5 bases). CDR3 length: 15 amino acids. Germline CDR1 reads SNHLY; CDR2 reads FYNNEI. V was trimmed by 3 bases and J by 6 bases, leaving 14 bases between them. CDR3 sequence: CASSDETAYSGELFF. The CDR3 DNA follows: TGTGCCAGCAGTGACGAGACAGCCTACTCCGGGGAGCTGTTTTTT. Variable domain in full (rest from reference TRBV2 and TRBJ2-2): EPEVTQTPSHQVTQMGQEVILRCVPISNHLYFYWYRQILGQKVEFLVSFYNNEISEKSEIFDDQFSVERPDGSNFTLKIRSTKLEDSAMYFCASSDETAYSGELFFGEGSRLTVL.

V usage is TRBV5-6 and J usage is TRBJ2-3; 7 positions match TRBD2. This CDR3 comprises 13 residues. Germline V gene lookup returns CDR1 SGHDT and CDR2 YYEEEE. V dropped 4 bases and J dropped 6; count of bases not matched to a gene: 5. CDR3: CASSRRAGDTQYF. The CDR3 coding sequence is TGTGCCAGCAGCCGAAGAGCGGGGGATACGCAGTATTTT.

The chain recombines TRBV5-1 with TRBJ2-1, with 10 bases fitting TRBD1. CDR1 SGHRS and CDR2 YFSETQ come from the germline V gene. The ends lost 4 bases at V and 5 bases at J; junction bases unmatched: 15. The CDR3 is 18 amino acids. The DNA for the CDR3 is TGCGCCAGCAGCACCAGACAGGGGGCGGGTTTTCGCGACAATGAGCAGTTCTTC. Amino acids: CASSTRQGAGFRDNEQFF.

The V call is TRBV5-1, the J call TRBJ2-7, with D possibly being TRBD2 (5 bases). The V end was cut by 4 bases, the J end by 0 bases, with 14 bases between. Germline CDR1 and CDR2: SGHRS and YFSETQ. This CDR3 contains 15 residues. CDR3 sequence reads: CASSPAPGNSYEQYF. The CDR3 nucleotides read TGCGCCAGCAGCCCCGCCCCGGGGAACTCCTACGAGCAGTACTTC.

This clone is a singleton in its sample. The V gene is TRBV2, the J gene TRBJ1-5, with D hard to call. The germline CDR1 and CDR2 sequences are SNHLY and FYNNEI. Between the trimmed V and J ends, which lost 7 bases and 0 bases, there was a span of 10 bases. The CDR3 sequence is 14 residues long. The CDR3 protein is CASTRSNSNQPQHF. In nucleotides, the CDR3 is TGTGCCAGCACGCGGAGTAATAGCAATCAGCCCCAGCATTTT.